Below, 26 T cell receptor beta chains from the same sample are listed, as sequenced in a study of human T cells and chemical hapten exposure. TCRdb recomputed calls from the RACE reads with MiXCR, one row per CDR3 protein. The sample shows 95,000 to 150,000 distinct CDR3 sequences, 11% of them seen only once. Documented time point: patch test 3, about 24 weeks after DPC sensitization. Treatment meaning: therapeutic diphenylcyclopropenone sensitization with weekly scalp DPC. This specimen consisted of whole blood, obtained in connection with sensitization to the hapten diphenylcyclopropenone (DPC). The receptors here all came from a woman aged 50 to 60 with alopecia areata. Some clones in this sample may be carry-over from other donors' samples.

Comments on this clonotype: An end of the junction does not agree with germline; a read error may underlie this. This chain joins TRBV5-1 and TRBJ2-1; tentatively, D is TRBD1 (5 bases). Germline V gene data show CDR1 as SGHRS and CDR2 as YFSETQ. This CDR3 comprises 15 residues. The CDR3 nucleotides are TGCGCCAGAAGCTTGACGGCAGGGATGGGGAATGAGCAGTTCTTC. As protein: CARSLTAGMGNEQFF.

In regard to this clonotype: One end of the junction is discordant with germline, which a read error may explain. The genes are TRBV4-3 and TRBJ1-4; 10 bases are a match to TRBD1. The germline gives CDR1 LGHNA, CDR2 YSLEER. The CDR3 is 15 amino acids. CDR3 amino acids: CASSQADRGQEKLFF. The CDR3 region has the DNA TGTGCCAGCAGCCAAGCCGACAGGGGGCAGGAAAAACTGTTTTTT.

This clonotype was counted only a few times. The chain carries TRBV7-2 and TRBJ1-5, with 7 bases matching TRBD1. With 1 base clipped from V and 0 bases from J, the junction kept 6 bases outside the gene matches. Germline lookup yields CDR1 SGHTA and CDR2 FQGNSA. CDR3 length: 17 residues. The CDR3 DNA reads TGTGCCAGCAGCTTAGTCCAGGGGGGCTTTAGCAATCAGCCCCAGCATTTT. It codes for CASSLVQGGFSNQPQHF.

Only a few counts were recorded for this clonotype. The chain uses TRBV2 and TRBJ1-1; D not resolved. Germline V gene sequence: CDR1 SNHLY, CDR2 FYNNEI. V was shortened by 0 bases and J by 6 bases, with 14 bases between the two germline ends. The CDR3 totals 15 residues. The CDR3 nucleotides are TGTGCCAGCAGTGAAGCTCGAGCCGAGGACGCTGAAGCTTTCTTT. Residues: CASSEARAEDAEAFF.

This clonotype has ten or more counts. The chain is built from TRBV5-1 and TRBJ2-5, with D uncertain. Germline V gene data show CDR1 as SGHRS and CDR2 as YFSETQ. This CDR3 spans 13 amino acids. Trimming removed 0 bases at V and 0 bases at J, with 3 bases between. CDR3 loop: CASSLEYQETQYF. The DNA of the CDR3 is TGCGCCAGCAGCTTGGAGTACCAAGAGACCCAGTACTTC.

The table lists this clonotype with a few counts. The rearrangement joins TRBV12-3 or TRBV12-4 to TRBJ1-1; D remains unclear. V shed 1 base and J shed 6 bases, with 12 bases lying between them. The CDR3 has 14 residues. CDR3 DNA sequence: TGTGCCAGCAGTTTAGGGACTCCAAACGCTGAAGCTTTCTTT. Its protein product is CASSLGTPNAEAFF.

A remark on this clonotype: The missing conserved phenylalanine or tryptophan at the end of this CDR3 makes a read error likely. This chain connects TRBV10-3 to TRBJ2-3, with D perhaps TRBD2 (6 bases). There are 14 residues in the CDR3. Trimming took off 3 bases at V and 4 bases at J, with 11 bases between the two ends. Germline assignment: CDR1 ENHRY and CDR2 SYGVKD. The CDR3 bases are TGTGCCATCAGTGATACGGGGAGGCCAGATACGCAGTATTTG. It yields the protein CAISDTGRPDTQYL.

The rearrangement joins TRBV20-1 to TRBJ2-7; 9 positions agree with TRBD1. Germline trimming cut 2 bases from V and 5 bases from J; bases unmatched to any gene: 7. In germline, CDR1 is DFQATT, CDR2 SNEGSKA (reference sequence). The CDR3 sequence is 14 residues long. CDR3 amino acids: CSARPDRGRNEQYF. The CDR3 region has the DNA TGCAGTGCTAGACCCGACAGGGGGAGGAACGAGCAGTACTTC.

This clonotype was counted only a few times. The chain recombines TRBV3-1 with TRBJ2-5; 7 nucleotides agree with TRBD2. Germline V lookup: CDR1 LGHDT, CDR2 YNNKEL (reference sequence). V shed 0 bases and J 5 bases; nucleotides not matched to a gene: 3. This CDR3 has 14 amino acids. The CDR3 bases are TGTGCCAGCAGCCAAGATGGGGGGGGTGAGACCCAGTACTTC. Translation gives CASSQDGGGETQYF.

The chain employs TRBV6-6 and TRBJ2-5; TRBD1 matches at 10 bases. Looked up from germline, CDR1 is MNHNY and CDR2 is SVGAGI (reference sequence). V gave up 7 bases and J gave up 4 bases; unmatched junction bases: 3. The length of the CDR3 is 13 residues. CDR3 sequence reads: CASTGQGGETQYF. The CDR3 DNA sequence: TGTGCCAGCACTGGACAGGGGGGAGAGACCCAGTACTTC.

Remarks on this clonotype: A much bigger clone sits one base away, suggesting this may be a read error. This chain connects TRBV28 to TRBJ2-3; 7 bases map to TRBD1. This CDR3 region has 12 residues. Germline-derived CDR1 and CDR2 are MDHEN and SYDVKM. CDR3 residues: CASSQGEDAQYF. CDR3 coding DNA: TGTGCCAGCAGCCAGGGGGAAGATGCGCAGTATTTT.

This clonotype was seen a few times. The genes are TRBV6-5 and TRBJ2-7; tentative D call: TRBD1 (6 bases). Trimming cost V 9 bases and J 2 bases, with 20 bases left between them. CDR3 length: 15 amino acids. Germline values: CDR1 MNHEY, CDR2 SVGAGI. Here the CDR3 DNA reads TGTGCCAGTTCCCTCTATCCGGACAGTACCTACGAGCAGTACTTC. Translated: CASSLYPDSTYEQYF.

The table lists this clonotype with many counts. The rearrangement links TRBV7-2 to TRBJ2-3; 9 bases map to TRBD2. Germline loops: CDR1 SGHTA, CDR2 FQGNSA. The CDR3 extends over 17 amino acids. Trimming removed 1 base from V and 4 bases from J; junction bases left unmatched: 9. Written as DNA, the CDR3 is TGTGCCAGCAGCTTAGGGCCTAGCGGGATGGGGGCAGATACGCAGTATTTT. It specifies CASSLGPSGMGADTQYF.

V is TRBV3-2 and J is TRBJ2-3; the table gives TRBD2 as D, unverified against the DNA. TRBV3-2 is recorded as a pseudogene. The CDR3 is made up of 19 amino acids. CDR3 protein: CASSEWGTRHVGGTDTQYF. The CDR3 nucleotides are TGTGCCAGCAGTGAGTGGGGCACCCGTCACGTCGGAGGGACAGATACGCAGTATTTT.

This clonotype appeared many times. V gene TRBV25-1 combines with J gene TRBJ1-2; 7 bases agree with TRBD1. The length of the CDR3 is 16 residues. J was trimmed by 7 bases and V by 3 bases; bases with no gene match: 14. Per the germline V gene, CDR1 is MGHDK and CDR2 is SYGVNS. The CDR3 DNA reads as TGTGCCAGCAGTGATCATGTGGAGGGGGCGCGGTTTGGCTACACCTTC. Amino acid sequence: CASSDHVEGARFGYTF.

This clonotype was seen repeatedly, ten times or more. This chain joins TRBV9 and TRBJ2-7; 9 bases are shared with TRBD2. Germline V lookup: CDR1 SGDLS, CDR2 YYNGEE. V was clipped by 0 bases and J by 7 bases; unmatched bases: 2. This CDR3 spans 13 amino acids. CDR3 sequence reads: CASSVGTSGEQYF. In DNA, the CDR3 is TGTGCCAGCAGCGTAGGTACTAGCGGGGAGCAGTACTTC.

In DNA form, the CDR3 reads TGTGCCAGCAGCCCGAGGACTAGCGCCTCCTACGAGCAGTACTTC. Translated: CASSPRTSASYEQYF. The chain couples TRBV7-2 to TRBJ2-7; 9 bases are shared with TRBD2. The CDR3 loop spans 15 amino acids. Germline V lookup: CDR1 SGHTA, CDR2 FQGNSA. The junction had 5 bases not matched to a gene; V was cut back by 5 bases and J by 0 bases.

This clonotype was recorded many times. CDR3 sequence (DNA): TGCGCCAGCAGCCAAGGCAGGGGGCGTTCGAGCACAGATACGCAGTATTTT. It yields the protein CASSQGRGRSSTDTQYF. The genes are TRBV4-3 and TRBJ2-3; 8 positions match TRBD1. With V trimmed by 1 base and J by 0 bases, 6 bases remained unmatched. Germline CDR1 and CDR2: LGHNA and YSLEER. The CDR3 is made up of 17 amino acids.

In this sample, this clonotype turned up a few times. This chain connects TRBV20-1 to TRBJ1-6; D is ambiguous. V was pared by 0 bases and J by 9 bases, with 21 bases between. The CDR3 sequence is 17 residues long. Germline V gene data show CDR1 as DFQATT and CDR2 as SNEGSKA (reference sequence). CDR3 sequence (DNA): TGCAGTGCTAGAGATGTAATGAAGCTCGGGGTCGGTTCACCCCTCCACTTT. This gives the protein CSARDVMKLGVGSPLHF.

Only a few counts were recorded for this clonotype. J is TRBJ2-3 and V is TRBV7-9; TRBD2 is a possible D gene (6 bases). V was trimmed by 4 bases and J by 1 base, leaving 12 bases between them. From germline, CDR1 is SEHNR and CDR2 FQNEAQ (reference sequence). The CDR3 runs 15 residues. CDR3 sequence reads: CASSWLRRGTDTQYF. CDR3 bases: TGTGCCAGCAGCTGGTTGAGGAGGGGCACAGATACGCAGTATTTT.

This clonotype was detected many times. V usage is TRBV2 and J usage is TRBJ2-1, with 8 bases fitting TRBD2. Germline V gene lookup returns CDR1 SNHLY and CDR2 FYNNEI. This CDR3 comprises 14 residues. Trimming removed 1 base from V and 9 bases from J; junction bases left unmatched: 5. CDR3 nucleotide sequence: TGTGCCAGCAGTGAAGGACTAGCGAATTTTGAGCAGTTCTTC. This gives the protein CASSEGLANFEQFF.

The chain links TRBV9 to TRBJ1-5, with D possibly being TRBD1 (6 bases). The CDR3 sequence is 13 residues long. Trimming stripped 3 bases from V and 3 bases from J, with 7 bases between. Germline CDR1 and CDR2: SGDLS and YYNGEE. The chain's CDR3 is CASSEGDNQPQHF. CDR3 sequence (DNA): TGTGCCAGCAGCGAGGGGGACAATCAGCCCCAGCATTTT.

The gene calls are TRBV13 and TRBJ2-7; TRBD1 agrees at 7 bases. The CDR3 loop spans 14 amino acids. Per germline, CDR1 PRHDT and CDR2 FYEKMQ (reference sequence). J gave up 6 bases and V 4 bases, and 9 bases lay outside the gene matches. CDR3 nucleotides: TGTGCCAGCAGCTCCTCGTGGACAGGCGGCGAGCAGTACTTC. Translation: CASSSSWTGGEQYF.

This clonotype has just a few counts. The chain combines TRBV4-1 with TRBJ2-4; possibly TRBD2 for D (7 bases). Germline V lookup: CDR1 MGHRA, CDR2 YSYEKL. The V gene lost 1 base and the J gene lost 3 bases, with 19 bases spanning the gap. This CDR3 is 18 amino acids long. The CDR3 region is CASSQGEGGGLDKNIQYF. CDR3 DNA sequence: TGCGCCAGCAGCCAAGGGGAAGGGGGGGGCTTGGACAAAAACATTCAGTACTTC.

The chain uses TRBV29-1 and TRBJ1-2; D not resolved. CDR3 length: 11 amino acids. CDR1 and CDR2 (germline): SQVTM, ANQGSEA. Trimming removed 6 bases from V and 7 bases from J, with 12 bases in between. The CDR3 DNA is TGCAGCGTGGAGGGAGCAAGTGGCTACACCTTC. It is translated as CSVEGASGYTF.

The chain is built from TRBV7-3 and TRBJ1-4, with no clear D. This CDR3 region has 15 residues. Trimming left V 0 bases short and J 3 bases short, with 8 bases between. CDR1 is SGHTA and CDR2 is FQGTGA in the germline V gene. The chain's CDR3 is CASSLTGKANEKLFF. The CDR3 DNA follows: TGTGCCAGCAGCTTAACGGGAAAGGCTAATGAAAAACTGTTTTTT.